Each of the 18 T cell receptor beta chains below was sequenced from the same sample in a study of blood T cell repertoires in COVID-19. Method: immunoSEQ multiplex PCR; TCRdb's copy keeps in-frame clones and lacks some. The sample consists of tens of thousands of clones, nearly 90% of them appearing once. The sample taken for sequencing was peripheral blood. The receptor source for this set is a man aged 60 to 75 with COVID-19, enrolled during active disease.

The chain recombines TRBV7-7 with TRBJ2-5; possible D gene TRBD2, 6 bases. Trimming cost V 6 bases and J 4 bases, with 18 bases left between them. Germline CDR1 reads SSHAT; CDR2 reads FNYEAQ (reference sequence). The length of the CDR3 is 15 residues. The chain's CDR3 is CASSQTGVRGETQYF. The CDR3 DNA sequence: TGTGCCAGCAGTCAAACGGGGGTAAGGGGAGAGACCCAGTACTTC.

CDR3 amino acids: CASSVEEIDKKDGYTF. The CDR3 coding sequence is TGTGCCAGCAGCGTAGAAGAGATCGACAAGAAGGATGGCTACACCTTC. The V gene is TRBV9, the J gene TRBJ1-2; D gene unclear. The CDR3 length is 16 residues. Germline CDR1 reads SGDLS; CDR2 reads YYNGEE. The V end was cut by 0 bases, the J end by 6 bases, with 18 bases between.

This clone appeared once. This chain joins TRBV27 and TRBJ2-3, with 15 positions matching TRBD2. The germline V gene has CDR1 MNHEY and CDR2 SMNVEV (reference sequence). Trimming cost V 2 bases and J 2 bases; bases outside gene matches: 2. This CDR3 comprises 17 residues. CDR3 coding DNA: TGTGCCAGCAGTTTAGGACTAGCGGGAGGGTTCACAGATACGCAGTATTTT. This gives the protein CASSLGLAGGFTDTQYF.

This chain links TRBV11-2 with TRBJ2-1, with a tentative D call TRBD1 (5 bases). The germline V and J ends were trimmed by 7 bases and 5 bases, with 12 bases remaining between them. Germline V lookup: CDR1 SGHAT, CDR2 FQNNGV. CDR3 length equals 13 residues. DNA for the CDR3: TGTGCCAGCACCCTAGGGGCCCACAATGAGCAGTTCTTC. Translating gives CASTLGAHNEQFF. The full variable domain, completed using reference TRBV11-2 and TRBJ2-1, is EAGVAQSPRYKIIEKRQSVAFWCNPISGHATLYWYQQILGQGPKLLIQFQNNGVVDDSQLPKDRFSAERLKGVDSTLKIQPAKLEDSAVYLCASTLGAHNEQFFGPGTRLTVL.

The chain is built from TRBV9 and TRBJ1-1; 7 positions agree with TRBD1. Germline V gene lookup returns CDR1 SGDLS and CDR2 YYNGEE. V lost 4 bases, J lost 1 base, and 7 bases stayed unmatched. The CDR3 spans 15 residues. The DNA of the CDR3 is TGTGCCAGCAGCCTGGGACAGTCAACGAACACTGAAGCTTTCTTT. Translation gives CASSLGQSTNTEAFF.

CDR3: CASSSTSAIYNEQFF. CDR3 DNA: TGTGCCAGCAGCTCGACTAGCGCCATATACAATGAGCAGTTCTTC. The chain is built from TRBV7-6 and TRBJ2-1; the match to TRBD2 covers 8 bases. In germline, CDR1 is SGHVS, CDR2 FNYEAQ. J lost 4 bases, V lost 4 bases, and 6 bases had no gene match. The CDR3 has 15 residues.

The V and J genes are TRBV7-9 and TRBJ2-5; weak D call: TRBD1 (6 bases). V was trimmed by 5 bases and J by 1 base, leaving 14 bases between them. Germline loops: CDR1 SEHNR, CDR2 FQNEAQ (reference sequence). This CDR3 is built from 15 residues. The CDR3 DNA reads TGTGCCAGCAGCCAGGGGCGAGGCGGCCAAGAGACCCAGTACTTC. Encoded protein: CASSQGRGGQETQYF.

The chain links TRBV9 to TRBJ2-1, with 10 positions matching TRBD2. This CDR3 comprises 16 residues. Unmatched junction bases numbered 8, after V lost 4 bases and J lost 4 bases. Germline lookup yields CDR1 SGDLS and CDR2 YYNGEE. In DNA, the CDR3 is TGTGCCAGCAGCAAGGGAGGACTAGCGGCATACAATGAGCAGTTCTTC. It translates to CASSKGGLAAYNEQFF.

The V and J genes are TRBV15 and TRBJ1-5; 7 bases fit TRBD1. There are 15 residues in the CDR3. V dropped 1 base and J dropped 3; count of bases not matched to a gene: 3. Germline lookup yields CDR1 LNHNV and CDR2 YYDKDF (reference sequence). The CDR3 region has the DNA TGTGCCACCAGCAGAGCTACAGGGGTCAATCAGCCCCAGCATTTT. This gives the protein CATSRATGVNQPQHF.

The CDR3, as DNA: TGCAGCGGACAGGACAGGGGCTCGTCGGGGACTGAAGCTTTCTTT. Protein sequence: CSGQDRGSSGTEAFF. The chain links TRBV29-1 to TRBJ1-1, with TRBD1 identical over 9 bases. Germline CDR1 and CDR2: SQVTM and ANQGSEA. The junction had 14 bases not matched to a gene; V was cut back by 7 bases and J by 5 bases. The CDR3 is made up of 15 amino acids.

The chain joins TRBV5-1 to TRBJ1-6; D may be TRBD1 (5 bases). CDR1 is SGHRS and CDR2 is YFSETQ in the germline V gene. This CDR3 region has 14 residues. V was clipped by 0 bases and J by 10 bases, with 11 bases between them. CDR3 DNA sequence: TGCGCCAGCAGCTTGGAGGCAGGGAACTCACCCCTCCACTTT. Its translation: CASSLEAGNSPLHF.

CDR3 sequence reads: CASSSSGQEAQETQYF. CDR3 nucleotide sequence: TGTGCCAGCAGCTCCTCGGGACAGGAGGCCCAAGAGACCCAGTACTTC. V is TRBV5-4 and J is TRBJ2-5; TRBD1 agrees at 8 bases. The CDR3 is made up of 16 amino acids. The ends lost 3 bases at V and 1 base at J; junction bases unmatched: 8. Germline V gene data show CDR1 as SGHNT and CDR2 as YYREEE (reference sequence). Full variable domain (missing parts from reference TRBV5-4 and TRBJ2-5): ETGVTQSPTHLIKTRGQQVTLRCSSQSGHNTVSWYQQALGQGPQFIFQYYREEENGRGNFPPRFSGLQFPNYSSELNVNALELDDSALYLCASSSSGQEAQETQYFGPGTRLLVL.

V is TRBV28 and J is TRBJ2-4; tentative D call: TRBD2 (7 bases). The CDR3 is 15 residues long. V was pared by 2 bases and J by 9 bases, with 17 bases between. From germline, CDR1 is MDHEN and CDR2 SYDVKM. The CDR3 DNA sequence: TGTGCCAGCAGTTTAGGAGGGGGGGCAAGGGCCATTCAGTACTTC. Translated: CASSLGGGARAIQYF.

V and J are TRBV30 and TRBJ1-2, with 12 bases lining up with TRBD1. This CDR3 has 19 amino acids. CDR1 and CDR2 from the germline V gene are GTSNPN and SVGIG (reference sequence). J lost 3 bases, V lost 3 bases, and 17 bases had no gene match. CDR3 amino acids: CAWRTPSSGQGAFYYGYTF. The DNA for the CDR3 is TGTGCCTGGAGGACCCCCTCCTCGGGACAGGGGGCTTTTTACTATGGCTACACCTTC.

This clone was detected only a few times. This sequence joins TRBV28 and TRBJ1-6; D is perhaps TRBD1 (6 bases). There are 15 residues in the CDR3. With 5 bases removed from V and 7 bases from J, the gap between germline ends came to 15 bases. Germline CDR1 reads MDHEN; CDR2 reads SYDVKM. The CDR3 nucleotides are TGTGCCAGCAGTCCCCGTTGGACAGAAAATTCACCCCTCCACTTT. It translates to CASSPRWTENSPLHF.

The gene calls are TRBV6-5 and TRBJ1-2, with D tentatively TRBD1 (5 bases). V was shortened by 4 bases and J by 8 bases, with 14 bases between the two germline ends. The V gene's germline CDR1 is MNHEY and CDR2 SVGAGI. This CDR3 has 13 amino acids. The CDR3 coding sequence is TGTGCCAGCAGTTCCATAGGGGCAAGAGGCTACACCTTC. Translation: CASSSIGARGYTF.

The gene calls are TRBV6-1 and TRBJ2-7; D is undetermined. The CDR3 is 16 residues long. The germline gives CDR1 MNHNS, CDR2 SASEGT. Trimming removed 4 bases from V and 3 bases from J, with 19 bases in between. As DNA, the CDR3 is TGTGCCAGCAGTGTTGGGCCCGGATTTCCCCTCTACGAGCAGTACTTC. Amino acids: CASSVGPGFPLYEQYF.

This sequence joins TRBV5-4 and TRBJ2-3; 8 positions agree with TRBD2. Trimming removed 2 bases from V and 0 bases from J; junction bases left unmatched: 14. Germline CDR1 and CDR2: SGHNT and YYREEE (reference sequence). This CDR3 spans 19 amino acids. The CDR3 DNA reads as TGTGCCAGCAGCTTAGGATCTCCCTTACTAGCGGACAGCACAGATACGCAGTATTTT. Amino acid sequence: CASSLGSPLLADSTDTQYF.